The entry that follows covers one T cell receptor beta chain sequence. The antigen is unknown. Clones were read by immunoSEQ multiplex PCR, and TCRdb kept only the in-frame ones, dropping some. Of roughly 85,000 clones detected, approximately 90% appear once; the ten largest clones hold around 3.4%. This entry comes from a study of T cell responses to AZD1222 COVID-19 vaccine. Points from the study as a whole: Seropositive at baseline were only a handful of AZD1222 recipients. CD4 TCRs covered the whole spike, strongest at regions 160-218 and 743-854. Repertoire sampling was restricted to post-peak T cell response timepoints.

Researchers grouped second doses given at about 4 or about 12 weeks into one pool. Here the sequenced sample was peripheral blood, taken 28 days after the second AZD1222 dose. This receptor was identified in an adult who received the AZD1222 COVID-19 vaccine.

The CDR3 protein is CASSLGLAGGREETQYF. The CDR3 DNA is TGCGCCAGCAGCTTGGGACTAGCGGGGGGAAGAGAAGAGACCCAGTACTTC. The V gene is TRBV5-1, the J gene TRBJ2-5; 13 positions agree with TRBD2. The V and J ends lost 0 bases and 3 bases, in that order; junction bases with no gene match: 5. Germline CDR1 reads SGHRS; CDR2 reads YFSETQ. The CDR3 sequence is 17 residues long.